A single sample is the source of the 30 T cell receptor beta chains below, sequenced in a study of OX40 agonist ivuxolimab in advanced cancers. Libraries were prepared by immunoSEQ multiplex PCR; TCRdb keeps only in-frame clonotypes and omits some of them. The sample carries 80,000 to 100,000 clones, about nine tenths recorded once. The specimen was CD4+ or CD8+ T cells sorted from blood, collected in a trial of the OX40 agonist ivuxolimab. These receptors were obtained from an adult with an advanced solid tumor such as melanoma, head and neck, liver or kidney cancer.

The count of this clone is one. V usage is TRBV7-8 and J usage is TRBJ2-3, with D unclear. Germline CDR1 and CDR2: SGHVS and FQNEAQ. The CDR3 totals 12 residues. V lost 2 bases and J lost 3, with 3 bases in between. CDR3 sequence (DNA): TGTGCCAGCAGCTTATCAACAGATACGCAGTATTTT. Encoded protein: CASSLSTDTQYF.

The J gene is TRBJ2-3, the V gene TRBV18; no clear D gene. CDR3 size: 15 residues. The germline V and J ends were trimmed by 3 bases and 2 bases, with 12 bases remaining between them. Germline lookup yields CDR1 KGHSH and CDR2 LQKENI. The CDR3 bases are TGTGCCAGCTCACCCGGGCTCGGCCCCACAGATACGCAGTATTTT. It is translated as CASSPGLGPTDTQYF.

The chain uses TRBV7-9 and TRBJ2-5, with 9 bases matching TRBD1. The CDR3 is 15 amino acids. Unmatched junction bases numbered 8, after V lost 5 bases and J lost 4 bases. CDR1 is SEHNR, CDR2 FQNEAQ, per germline (reference sequence). The CDR3 DNA sequence: TGTGCCAGCAGCCCCGGGACAGGGTACGGAGAGACCCAGTACTTC. As protein: CASSPGTGYGETQYF.

The chain is built from TRBV4-2 and TRBJ2-1; 9 bases align to TRBD2. This CDR3 has 18 amino acids. Germline CDR1 is LGHNA and CDR2 is YNFKEQ. V trimming: 0 bases; J trimming: 9 bases; junction bases outside the gene matches: 15. This CDR3 reads CASSQDFRASGVSGEQFF. Written as DNA, the CDR3 is TGTGCCAGCAGCCAAGACTTCCGGGCTAGCGGGGTTTCGGGTGAGCAGTTCTTC.

The chain joins TRBV19 to TRBJ2-1; possible D gene TRBD1, 7 bases. The V gene lost 1 base and the J gene lost 7 bases, with 17 bases spanning the gap. In germline, CDR1 is LNHDA, CDR2 SQIVND (reference sequence). The CDR3 has 16 residues. The CDR3 sequence: CASSIATSSGGNEQFF. The CDR3 DNA reads TGTGCCAGTAGTATAGCAACTAGCTCAGGGGGTAATGAGCAGTTCTTC.

This rearrangement joins TRBV6-1 to TRBJ2-7; either TRBD1 or TRBD2 may fit D (5 bases each). V was pared by 6 bases and J by 1 base, with 10 bases between. This CDR3 region has 13 residues. Per the germline V gene, CDR1 is MNHNS and CDR2 is SASEGT. The CDR3 region has the DNA TGTGCCAGCAGAGGGGACGGGTCCTACGAGCAGTACTTC. Residues: CASRGDGSYEQYF.

V and J are TRBV4-2 and TRBJ2-1, with 9 bases fitting TRBD2. The CDR3 covers 20 residues. V lost 0 bases to trimming and J lost 9 bases; unmatched junction nucleotides: 21. Germline-derived CDR1 and CDR2 are LGHNA and YNFKEQ. The CDR3 coding sequence is TGTGCCAGCAGCCAAGATCTGGGGGGGCTAGCGGGAAGACGAATGGGTGAGCAGTTCTTC. This gives the protein CASSQDLGGLAGRRMGEQFF.

The chain joins TRBV2 to TRBJ2-1; no clear D gene. Trimming cost V 7 bases and J 0 bases, with 10 bases left between them. The CDR3 runs to 14 residues. From germline, CDR1 is SNHLY and CDR2 FYNNEI. CDR3 sequence: CASTGQSSYNEQFF. CDR3 DNA: TGTGCCAGCACCGGGCAGAGCTCCTACAATGAGCAGTTCTTC.

This clone was seen many times. The chain uses TRBV27 and TRBJ2-1; D gene unclear. This CDR3 has 15 residues. Germline V gene sequence: CDR1 MNHEY, CDR2 SMNVEV (reference sequence). V was shortened by 0 bases and J by 0 bases, with 6 bases between the two germline ends. The DNA of the CDR3 is TGTGCCAGCAGTTTATCGACCCCCTCCTACAATGAGCAGTTCTTC. Residues: CASSLSTPSYNEQFF.

The V gene is TRBV19, the J gene TRBJ2-3; 14 bases match TRBD2. This CDR3 spans 16 amino acids. Trimming at V came to 8 bases and at J to 3 bases, leaving 7 bases not matched to a gene. Germline assignment: CDR1 LNHDA and CDR2 SQIVND (reference sequence). The CDR3 loop is CASGLGLAGGTDTQYF. In DNA form, the CDR3 reads TGTGCCAGTGGATTAGGACTAGCGGGAGGAACAGATACGCAGTATTTT. The full variable domain, rest sourced from reference TRBV19 and TRBJ2-3, is DGGITQSPKYLFRKEGQNVTLSCEQNLNHDAMYWYRQDPGQGLRLIYYSQIVNDFQKGDIAEGYSVSREKKESFPLTVTSAQKNPTAFYLCASGLGLAGGTDTQYFGPGTRLTVL.

The J gene is TRBJ2-3, the V gene TRBV7-2, with 16 bases lining up with TRBD2. CDR3 length: 18 residues. V lost 1 base, J lost 4 bases, and 5 bases stayed unmatched. The germline gives CDR1 SGHTA, CDR2 FQGNSA. CDR3 sequence reads: CASSLVGTSGRASDTQYF. The CDR3 DNA is TGTGCCAGCAGCTTAGTGGGGACTAGCGGGAGGGCCTCAGATACGCAGTATTTT.

This chain joins TRBV30 and TRBJ2-7, with no clear D. The CDR3 contains 13 residues. The ends were cut back, 0 bases at V and 2 bases at J, with 8 bases in the middle. Germline loops: CDR1 GTSNPN, CDR2 SVGIG (reference sequence). The DNA for the CDR3 is TGTGCCTGGAGTGTGCACGCCACCTACGAGCAGTACTTC. Translating gives CAWSVHATYEQYF.

The chain is built from TRBV4-2 and TRBJ2-5; 10 nucleotides match TRBD2. The ends lost 1 base at V and 4 bases at J; junction bases unmatched: 9. The CDR3 length is 17 residues. The germline gives CDR1 LGHNA, CDR2 YNFKEQ. The CDR3 DNA follows: TGTGCCAGCAGCCAAGTAGGGCTAGCGGGAGATGGAGAGACCCAGTACTTC. This sequence encodes CASSQVGLAGDGETQYF.

The V gene is TRBV18, the J gene TRBJ2-7; D remains ambiguous. There are 12 residues in the CDR3. With 3 bases removed from V and 2 bases from J, the gap between germline ends came to 5 bases. Per germline, CDR1 KGHSH and CDR2 LQKENI. This CDR3 reads CASSPDTYEQYF. In DNA, the CDR3 is TGTGCCAGCTCACCCGACACCTACGAGCAGTACTTC.

This chain connects TRBV6-5 to TRBJ1-2; possibly TRBD1 for D (5 bases). The length of the CDR3 is 16 residues. The V and J ends lost 4 bases and 2 bases respectively, with 17 bases between them. Germline loops: CDR1 MNHEY, CDR2 SVGAGI. This CDR3 is CASSSYRKVGNYGYTF. CDR3 in DNA: TGTGCCAGCAGTTCCTACAGGAAAGTGGGGAACTATGGCTACACCTTC.

The chain uses TRBV2 and TRBJ1-2, with TRBD1 matching 9 bases. Germline CDR1 SNHLY, CDR2 FYNNEI. The CDR3 extends over 13 amino acids. V was clipped by 7 bases and J by 8 bases; unmatched bases: 8. The CDR3 coding sequence is TGTGCCAGCAACCAAGGGACAGGGCGAGGCTACACCTTC. It encodes CASNQGTGRGYTF.

This clone was recorded only once. This chain uses TRBV5-4 with TRBJ1-1, with D possibly being TRBD1 (6 bases). Between the trimmed V and J ends, which lost 2 bases and 1 base, there was a span of 12 bases. CDR1 and CDR2 (germline): SGHNT, YYREEE (reference sequence). The CDR3 sequence is 15 residues long. CDR3 bases: TGTGCCAGCAGCTTTACCGGGACAACGAACACTGAAGCTTTCTTT. This sequence encodes CASSFTGTTNTEAFF.

With respect to this clone: Other DNA sequences in the sample encode the same CDR3. The chain uses TRBV18 and TRBJ2-1, with D unresolved. Trimming left V 2 bases short and J 5 bases short, with 10 bases between. The length of the CDR3 is 14 residues. Germline values: CDR1 KGHSH, CDR2 LQKENI. CDR3 coding DNA: TGTGCCAGCTCACCATTAACGCGTAACAATGAGCAGTTCTTC. It translates to CASSPLTRNNEQFF.

The CDR3 loop reads CAWSVRGGQETQYF. CDR3 in DNA: TGTGCCTGGAGTGTACGTGGGGGACAAGAGACCCAGTACTTC. The gene calls are TRBV30 and TRBJ2-5, with D perhaps assigned TRBD1 or TRBD2 (5 bases each). V was cut by 0 bases and J by 2 bases, with 10 bases left in between. This CDR3 comprises 14 residues. Germline V lookup: CDR1 GTSNPN, CDR2 SVGIG (reference sequence).

The J gene is TRBJ2-1, the V gene TRBV5-6; 8 bases fit TRBD1. The J segment lost 12 bases and the V segment lost 0 bases, leaving 5 bases of the junction unmatched. The CDR3 loop spans 13 amino acids. From germline, CDR1 is SGHDT and CDR2 YYEEEE. CDR3 bases: TGTGCCAGCAGCTTGGATATAGACAGGGGGCAGTTCTTC. This translates into CASSLDIDRGQFF.

The chain recombines TRBV5-1 with TRBJ2-7; TRBD1 matches at 8 bases. V gave up 0 bases and J gave up 3 bases; unmatched junction bases: 8. Germline CDR1 reads SGHRS; CDR2 reads YFSETQ. The CDR3 length is 16 residues. In DNA, the CDR3 is TGCGCCAGCAGCTTGGTTCCCCAAACAGGGGGCTACGAGCAGTACTTC. Its translation: CASSLVPQTGGYEQYF.

The chain uses TRBV28 and TRBJ2-2, with 11 bases matching TRBD2. V dropped 8 bases and J dropped 7; count of bases not matched to a gene: 9. The CDR3 loop spans 15 amino acids. Germline CDR1 is MDHEN and CDR2 is SYDVKM. In nucleotides, the CDR3 is TGTGCCAGCTCGGGGACTAGCGGACCCCACGGGGAGCTGTTTTTT. It encodes CASSGTSGPHGELFF.

J is TRBJ2-1 and V is TRBV19; TRBD2 aligns across 12 bases. The trim removed 5 bases at V and 2 bases at J, leaving 4 bases unmatched. CDR1 and CDR2 (germline): LNHDA, SQIVND (reference sequence). There are 16 residues in the CDR3. The CDR3: CASSPSGRGPYNEQFF. The CDR3 DNA reads TGTGCCAGTAGTCCTAGCGGGAGGGGACCCTACAATGAGCAGTTCTTC.

The rearrangement joins TRBV28 to TRBJ2-5, with unresolved D. The CDR3 consists of 14 residues. The V gene lost 1 base and the J gene lost 1 base, with 7 bases spanning the gap. Germline-derived CDR1 and CDR2 are MDHEN and SYDVKM. The CDR3 nucleotides read TGTGCCAGCAGTTTATCCCTAAGCCAAGAGACCCAGTACTTC. It is translated as CASSLSLSQETQYF. Combining the CDR3 with reference TRBV28 and TRBJ2-5 gives the whole variable domain DVKVTQSSRYLVKRTGEKVFLECVQDMDHENMFWYRQDPGLGLRLIYFSYDVKMKEKGDIPEGYSVSREKKERFSLILESASTNQTSMYLCASSLSLSQETQYFGPGTRLLVL.

The chain uses TRBV18 and TRBJ2-7; 12 bases align to TRBD1. This CDR3 is 22 amino acids long. The V segment lost 4 bases and the J segment 3 bases; nucleotides outside the gene matches: 25. Germline V CDR1 and CDR2: KGHSH, LQKENI. Here the CDR3 DNA reads TGTGCCAGCTCACAAGGGACAGGGGGCCCGTTTCCCAGCGGGAGAGGGAACTACGAGCAGTACTTC. The encoded protein is CASSQGTGGPFPSGRGNYEQYF.

A word on this clone: The junction departs from germline at one end; a sequencing error may be responsible. The chain joins TRBV4-3 to TRBJ1-2; D is uncertain. Per the germline V gene, CDR1 is LGHNA and CDR2 is YSLEER. The CDR3 has 15 residues. CDR3 DNA sequence: TGCGCCAGCAGCTCCGGGAAAGGACGTCGAAAGACCTATGGCTTC. Its protein product is CASSSGKGRRKTYGF.

V and J are TRBV5-1 and TRBJ1-1; the D is unclear. Trimming stripped 0 bases from V and 1 base from J, with 10 bases between. CDR1 SGHRS and CDR2 YFSETQ come from the germline V gene. The CDR3 length is 15 residues. Here the CDR3 reads CASSLDQRTNTEAFF. Written as DNA, the CDR3 is TGCGCCAGCAGCTTGGATCAGAGGACGAACACTGAAGCTTTCTTT.

The CDR3 nucleotides are TGTGCCAGCAGCCAAGATTTAAGAGGGACCCACAATGAGCAGTTCTTC. Amino acids: CASSQDLRGTHNEQFF. This chain connects TRBV4-2 to TRBJ2-1; D may correspond to TRBD1 or TRBD2 (5 bases each). The V gene's germline CDR1 is LGHNA and CDR2 YNFKEQ. The ends were cut back, 0 bases at V and 5 bases at J, with 14 bases in the middle. The CDR3 sequence is 16 residues long.

The chain joins TRBV5-1 to TRBJ2-6; 10 bases agree with TRBD1. CDR1 and CDR2 (germline): SGHRS, YFSETQ. CDR3 length equals 18 residues. After removal of 7 bases from V and 0 bases from J, the junction contained 10 bases not matched to a gene. The CDR3 region is CASWPGQGSFSGANVLTF. For the CDR3, the DNA is TGCGCCAGCTGGCCGGGACAGGGGTCGTTCTCTGGGGCCAACGTCCTGACTTTC.

The rearrangement joins TRBV10-1 to TRBJ2-3; 9 bases align to TRBD2. V shed 0 bases, J shed 0 bases, and the junction held 4 bases outside the gene matches. The germline gives CDR1 WNHNN, CDR2 SYGVQD (reference sequence). The CDR3 runs 17 residues. This CDR3 reads CASSESGLAASTDTQYF. The DNA of the CDR3 is TGCGCCAGCAGTGAGTCGGGACTAGCAGCTAGCACAGATACGCAGTATTTT.